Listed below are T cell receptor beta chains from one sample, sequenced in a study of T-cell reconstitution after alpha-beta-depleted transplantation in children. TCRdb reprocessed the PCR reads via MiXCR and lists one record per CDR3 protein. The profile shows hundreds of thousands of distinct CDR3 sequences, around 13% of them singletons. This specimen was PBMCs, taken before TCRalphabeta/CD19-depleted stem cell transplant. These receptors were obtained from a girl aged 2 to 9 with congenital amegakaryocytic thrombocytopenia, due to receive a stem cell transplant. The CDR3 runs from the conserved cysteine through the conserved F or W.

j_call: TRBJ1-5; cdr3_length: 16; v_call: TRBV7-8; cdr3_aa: CASSLGRGQGSQPQHF
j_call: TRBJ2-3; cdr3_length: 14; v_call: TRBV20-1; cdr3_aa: CSARGPAGTDTQYF
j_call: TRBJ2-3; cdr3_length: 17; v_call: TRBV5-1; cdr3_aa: CASSLVPGQGSTDTQYF
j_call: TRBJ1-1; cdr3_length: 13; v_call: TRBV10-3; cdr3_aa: CAINSVGDTEAFF
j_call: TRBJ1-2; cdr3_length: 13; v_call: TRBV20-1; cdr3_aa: CSARDSSFPGYTF
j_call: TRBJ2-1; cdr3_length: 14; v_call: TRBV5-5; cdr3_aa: CASSLMGARNEQFF
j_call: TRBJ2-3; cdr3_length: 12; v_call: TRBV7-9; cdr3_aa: CASSLQTDTQYF
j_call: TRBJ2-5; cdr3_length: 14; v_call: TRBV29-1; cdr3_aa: CSVADGTGKETQYF
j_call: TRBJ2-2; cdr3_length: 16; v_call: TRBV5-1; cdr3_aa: CASSLTAGVNTGELFF
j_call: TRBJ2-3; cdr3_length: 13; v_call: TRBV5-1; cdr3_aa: CASIGQSTDTQYF
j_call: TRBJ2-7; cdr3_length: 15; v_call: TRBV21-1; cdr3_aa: CASSKEITANYEQYF
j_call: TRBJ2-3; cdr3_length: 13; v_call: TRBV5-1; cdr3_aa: CASTTLVSDTQYF
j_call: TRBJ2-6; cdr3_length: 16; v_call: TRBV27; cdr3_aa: CASSPRVGTGANVLTF
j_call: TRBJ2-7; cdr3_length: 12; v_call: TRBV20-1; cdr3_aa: CSARRDNYEQYF
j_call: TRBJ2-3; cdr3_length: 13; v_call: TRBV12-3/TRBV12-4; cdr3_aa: CVSSFNGEDTQYF
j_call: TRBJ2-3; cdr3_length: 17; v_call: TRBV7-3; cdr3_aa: CASSLTSGRAHPDTQYF
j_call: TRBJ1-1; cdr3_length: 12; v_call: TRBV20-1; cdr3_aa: CSARGVRTEAFF
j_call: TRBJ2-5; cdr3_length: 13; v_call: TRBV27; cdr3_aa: CASNSEGPLPQYF
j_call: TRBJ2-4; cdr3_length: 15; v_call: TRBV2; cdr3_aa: CASSDSERSQNIQYF
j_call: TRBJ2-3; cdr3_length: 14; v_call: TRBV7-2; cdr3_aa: CASSLSKSTDTQYF
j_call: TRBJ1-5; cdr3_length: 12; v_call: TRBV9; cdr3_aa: CASSGGDQPQHF
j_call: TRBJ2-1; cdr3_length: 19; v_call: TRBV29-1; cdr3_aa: CSVEDPIKGDGGAYNEQFF
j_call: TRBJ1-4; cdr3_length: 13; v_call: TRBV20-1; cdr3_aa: CSANQYRGEKLFF
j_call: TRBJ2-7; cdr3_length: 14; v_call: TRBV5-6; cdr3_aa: CASSLGGRNLEQYF
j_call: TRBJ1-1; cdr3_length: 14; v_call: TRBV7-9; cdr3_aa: CASSFGHLNTEAFF
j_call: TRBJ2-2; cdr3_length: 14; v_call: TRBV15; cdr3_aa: CATSRRGGTGELFF
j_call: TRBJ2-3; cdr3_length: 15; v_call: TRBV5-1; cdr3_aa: CASSPVDRTRDTQYF
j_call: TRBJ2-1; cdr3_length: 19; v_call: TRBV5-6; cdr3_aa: CASSLVNSAGVWGGNEQFF
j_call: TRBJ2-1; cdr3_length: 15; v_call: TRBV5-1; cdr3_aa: CASSLGLAGSYEQFF
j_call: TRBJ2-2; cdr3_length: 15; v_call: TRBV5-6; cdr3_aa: CASSFGTGVTGELFF
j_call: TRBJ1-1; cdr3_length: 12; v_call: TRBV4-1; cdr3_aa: CASSHPHVEAFF
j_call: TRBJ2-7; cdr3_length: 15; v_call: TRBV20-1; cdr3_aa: CSARGTKQTPYEQYF
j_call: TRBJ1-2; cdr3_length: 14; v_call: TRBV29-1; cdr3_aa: CSVEGGGLNYGYTF
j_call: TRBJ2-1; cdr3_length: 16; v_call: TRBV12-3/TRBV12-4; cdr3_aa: CASSAWTSGKYNEQFF
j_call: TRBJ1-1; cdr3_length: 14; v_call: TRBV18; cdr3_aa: CASSLRASNTEAFF
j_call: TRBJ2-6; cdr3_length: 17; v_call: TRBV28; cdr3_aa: CASSFGGYFSGANVLTF
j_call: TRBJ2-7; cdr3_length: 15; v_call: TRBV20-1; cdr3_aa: CSARDFKRLVYEQYF
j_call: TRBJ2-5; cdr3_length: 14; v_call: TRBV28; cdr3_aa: CASSFIAGEETQYF
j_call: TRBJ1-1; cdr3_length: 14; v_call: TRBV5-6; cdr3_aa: CASSLYPSGTEAFF
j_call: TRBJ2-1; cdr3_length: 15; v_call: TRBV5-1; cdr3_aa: CASSHAAGGGNEQFF
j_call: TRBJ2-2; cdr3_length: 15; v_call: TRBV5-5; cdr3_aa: CASSGGDGYTGELFF
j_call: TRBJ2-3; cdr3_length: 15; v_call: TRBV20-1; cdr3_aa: CSAANVGTGTDTQYF
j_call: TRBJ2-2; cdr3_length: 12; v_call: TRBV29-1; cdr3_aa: CSVDGVTGELFF